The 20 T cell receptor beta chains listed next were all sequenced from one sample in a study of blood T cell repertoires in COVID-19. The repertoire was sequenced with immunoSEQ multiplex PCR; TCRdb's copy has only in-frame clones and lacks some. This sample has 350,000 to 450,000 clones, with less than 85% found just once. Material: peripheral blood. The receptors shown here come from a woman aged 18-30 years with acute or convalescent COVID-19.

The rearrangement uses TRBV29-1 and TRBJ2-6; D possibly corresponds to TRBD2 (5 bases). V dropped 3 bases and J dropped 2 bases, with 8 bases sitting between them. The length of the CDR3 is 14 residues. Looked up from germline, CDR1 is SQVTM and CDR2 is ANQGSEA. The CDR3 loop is CSVDEGTGANVLTF. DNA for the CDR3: TGCAGCGTTGACGAGGGTACTGGGGCCAACGTCCTGACTTTC.

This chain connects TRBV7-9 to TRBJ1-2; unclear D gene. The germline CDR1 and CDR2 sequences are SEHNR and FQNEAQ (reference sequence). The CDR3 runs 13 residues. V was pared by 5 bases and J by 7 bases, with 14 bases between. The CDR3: CASSSLGSGGYTF. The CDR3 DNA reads TGTGCCAGCAGCAGTCTGGGGAGCGGTGGCTACACCTTC.

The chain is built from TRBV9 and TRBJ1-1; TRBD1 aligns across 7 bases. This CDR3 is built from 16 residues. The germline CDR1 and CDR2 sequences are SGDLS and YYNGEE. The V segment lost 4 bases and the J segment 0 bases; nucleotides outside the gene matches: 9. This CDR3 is CASSHIRGDVNTEAFF. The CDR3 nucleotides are TGTGCCAGCAGCCACATCAGGGGGGATGTGAACACTGAAGCTTTCTTT.

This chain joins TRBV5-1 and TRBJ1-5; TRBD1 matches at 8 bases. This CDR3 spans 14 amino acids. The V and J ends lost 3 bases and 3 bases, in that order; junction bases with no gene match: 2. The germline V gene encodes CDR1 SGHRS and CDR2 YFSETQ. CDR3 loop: CASSSGQVNQPQHF. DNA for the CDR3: TGCGCCAGCAGCTCGGGACAGGTCAATCAGCCCCAGCATTTT.

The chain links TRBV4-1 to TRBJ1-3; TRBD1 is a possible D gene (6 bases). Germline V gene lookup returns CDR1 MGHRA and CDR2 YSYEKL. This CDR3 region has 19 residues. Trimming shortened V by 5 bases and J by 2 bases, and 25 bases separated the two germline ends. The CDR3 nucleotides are TGCGCCAGCAGCTGGGTCCCCGGGAACAGGGACACGGCTGGAAACACCATATATTTT. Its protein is CASSWVPGNRDTAGNTIYF.

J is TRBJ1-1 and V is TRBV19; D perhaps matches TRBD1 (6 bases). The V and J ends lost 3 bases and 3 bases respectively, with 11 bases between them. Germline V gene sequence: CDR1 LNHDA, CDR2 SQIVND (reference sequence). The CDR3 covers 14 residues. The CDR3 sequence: CASSIRGEYTEAFF. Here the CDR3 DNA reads TGTGCCAGTAGTATCAGGGGAGAATACACTGAAGCTTTCTTT.

The CDR3 region is CASSMWGDTEAFF. The CDR3 DNA sequence: TGTGCCAGTAGTATGTGGGGGGACACTGAAGCTTTCTTT. The chain links TRBV19 to TRBJ1-1, with D perhaps matching TRBD1 (5 bases). In germline, CDR1 is LNHDA, CDR2 SQIVND (reference sequence). There are 13 residues in the CDR3. Trimming shortened V by 3 bases and J by 3 bases, and 8 bases separated the two germline ends.

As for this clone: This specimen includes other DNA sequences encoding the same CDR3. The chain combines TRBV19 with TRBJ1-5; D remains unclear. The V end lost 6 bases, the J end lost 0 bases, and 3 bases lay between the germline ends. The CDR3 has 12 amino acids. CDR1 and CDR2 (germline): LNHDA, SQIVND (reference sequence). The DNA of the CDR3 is TGTGCCAGTAGATATAGCAATCAGCCCCAGCATTTT. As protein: CASRYSNQPQHF.

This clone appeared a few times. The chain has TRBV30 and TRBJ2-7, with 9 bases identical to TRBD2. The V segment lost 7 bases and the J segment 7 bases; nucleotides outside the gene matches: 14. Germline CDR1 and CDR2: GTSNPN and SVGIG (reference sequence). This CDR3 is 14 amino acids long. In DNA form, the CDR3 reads TGTGCCTCGGAGGGTGCGGGGGGGCCCGAGGAGCAGTACTTC. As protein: CASEGAGGPEEQYF.

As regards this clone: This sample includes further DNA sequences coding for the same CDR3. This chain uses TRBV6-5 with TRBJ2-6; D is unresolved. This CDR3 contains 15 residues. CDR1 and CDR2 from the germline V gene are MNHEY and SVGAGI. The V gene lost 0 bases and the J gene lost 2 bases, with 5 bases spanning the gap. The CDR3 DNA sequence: TGTGCCAGCAGTTACTCTGAGGCTGGGGCCAACGTCCTGACTTTC. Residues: CASSYSEAGANVLTF.

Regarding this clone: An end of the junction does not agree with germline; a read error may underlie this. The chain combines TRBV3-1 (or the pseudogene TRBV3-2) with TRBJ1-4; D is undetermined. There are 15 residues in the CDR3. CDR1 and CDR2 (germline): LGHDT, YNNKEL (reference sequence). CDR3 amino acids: CASSQAGNPPGKTVF. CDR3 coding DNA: TGTGCCAGCAGCCAGGCCGGGAACCCCCCGGGAAAAACTGTTTTT.

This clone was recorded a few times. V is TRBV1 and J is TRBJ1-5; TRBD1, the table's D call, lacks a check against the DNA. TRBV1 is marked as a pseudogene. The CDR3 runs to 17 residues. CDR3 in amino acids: CTSSSGQGKGGNQPQHF. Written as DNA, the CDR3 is TGCACCAGCAGCTCGGGACAGGGGAAAGGGGGCAATCAGCCCCAGCATTTT.

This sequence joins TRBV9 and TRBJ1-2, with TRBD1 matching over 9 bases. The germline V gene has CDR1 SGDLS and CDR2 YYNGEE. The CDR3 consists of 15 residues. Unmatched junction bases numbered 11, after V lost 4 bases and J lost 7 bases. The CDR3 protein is CASSPTDRGTSGYTF. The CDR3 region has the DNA TGTGCCAGCAGCCCTACCGACAGGGGGACGAGTGGCTACACCTTC.

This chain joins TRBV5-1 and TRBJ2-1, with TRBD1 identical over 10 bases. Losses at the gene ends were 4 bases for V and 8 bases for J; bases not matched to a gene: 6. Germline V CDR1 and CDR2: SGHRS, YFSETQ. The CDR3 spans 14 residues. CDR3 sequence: CASSRGQGHDEQFF. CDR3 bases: TGCGCCAGCAGCAGGGGACAGGGGCACGATGAGCAGTTCTTC.

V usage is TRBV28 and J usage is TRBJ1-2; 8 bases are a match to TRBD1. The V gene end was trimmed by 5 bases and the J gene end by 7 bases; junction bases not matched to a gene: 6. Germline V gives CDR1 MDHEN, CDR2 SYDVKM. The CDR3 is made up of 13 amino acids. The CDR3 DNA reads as TGTGCCAGCAGTCCGGGACAGGTCTTTGGCTACACCTTC. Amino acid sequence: CASSPGQVFGYTF.

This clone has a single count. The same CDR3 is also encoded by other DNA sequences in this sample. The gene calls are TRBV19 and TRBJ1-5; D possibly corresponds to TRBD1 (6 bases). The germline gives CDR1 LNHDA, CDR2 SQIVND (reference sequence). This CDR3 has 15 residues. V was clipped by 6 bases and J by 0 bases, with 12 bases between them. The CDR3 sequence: CASSPGQYSNQPQHF. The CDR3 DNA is TGTGCCAGTAGCCCAGGACAGTATAGCAATCAGCCCCAGCATTTT.

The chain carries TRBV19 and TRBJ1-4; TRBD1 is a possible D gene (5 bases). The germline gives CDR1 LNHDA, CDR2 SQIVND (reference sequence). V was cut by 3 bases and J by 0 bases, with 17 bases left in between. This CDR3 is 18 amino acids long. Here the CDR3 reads CASSINLAREATNEKLFF. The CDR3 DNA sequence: TGTGCCAGTAGTATTAATCTTGCCAGGGAAGCAACTAATGAAAAACTGTTTTTT.

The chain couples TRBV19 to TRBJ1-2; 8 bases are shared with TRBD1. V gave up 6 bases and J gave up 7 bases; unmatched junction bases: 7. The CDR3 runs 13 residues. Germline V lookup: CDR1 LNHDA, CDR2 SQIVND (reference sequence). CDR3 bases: TGTGCCAGTAGGTTGACAGGGGCTAGTGGCTACACCTTC. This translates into CASRLTGASGYTF.

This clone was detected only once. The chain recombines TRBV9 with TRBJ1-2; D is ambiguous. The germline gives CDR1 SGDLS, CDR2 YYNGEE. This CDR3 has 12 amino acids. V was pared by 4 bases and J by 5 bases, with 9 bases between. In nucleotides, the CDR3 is TGTGCCAGCAGCCCCCGGGATTATGGCTACACCTTC. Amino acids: CASSPRDYGYTF.

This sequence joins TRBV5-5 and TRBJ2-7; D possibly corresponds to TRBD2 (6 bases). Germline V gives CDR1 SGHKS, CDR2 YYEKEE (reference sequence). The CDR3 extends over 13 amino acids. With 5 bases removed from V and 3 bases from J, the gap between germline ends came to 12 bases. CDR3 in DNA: TGTGCCAGCAGTTGGGGGGAAGACTACGAGCAGTACTTC. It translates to CASSWGEDYEQYF.